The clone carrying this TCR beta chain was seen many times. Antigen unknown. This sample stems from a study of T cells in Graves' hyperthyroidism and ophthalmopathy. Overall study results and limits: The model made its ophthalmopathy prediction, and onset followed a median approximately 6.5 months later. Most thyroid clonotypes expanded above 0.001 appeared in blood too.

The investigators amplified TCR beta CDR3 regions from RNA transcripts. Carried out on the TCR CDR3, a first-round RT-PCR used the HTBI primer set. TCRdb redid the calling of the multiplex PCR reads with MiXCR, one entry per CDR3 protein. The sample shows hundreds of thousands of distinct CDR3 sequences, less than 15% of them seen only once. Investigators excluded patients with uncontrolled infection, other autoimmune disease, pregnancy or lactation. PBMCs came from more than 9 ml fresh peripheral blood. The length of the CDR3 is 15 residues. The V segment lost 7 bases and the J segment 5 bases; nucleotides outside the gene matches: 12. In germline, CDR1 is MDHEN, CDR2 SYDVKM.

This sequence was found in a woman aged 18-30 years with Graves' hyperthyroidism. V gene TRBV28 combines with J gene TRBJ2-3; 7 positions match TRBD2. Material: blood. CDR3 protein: CASNPAGVGRDTQYF. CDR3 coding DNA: TGTGCCAGCAACCCTGCGGGAGTGGGTAGAGATACGCAGTATTTT.